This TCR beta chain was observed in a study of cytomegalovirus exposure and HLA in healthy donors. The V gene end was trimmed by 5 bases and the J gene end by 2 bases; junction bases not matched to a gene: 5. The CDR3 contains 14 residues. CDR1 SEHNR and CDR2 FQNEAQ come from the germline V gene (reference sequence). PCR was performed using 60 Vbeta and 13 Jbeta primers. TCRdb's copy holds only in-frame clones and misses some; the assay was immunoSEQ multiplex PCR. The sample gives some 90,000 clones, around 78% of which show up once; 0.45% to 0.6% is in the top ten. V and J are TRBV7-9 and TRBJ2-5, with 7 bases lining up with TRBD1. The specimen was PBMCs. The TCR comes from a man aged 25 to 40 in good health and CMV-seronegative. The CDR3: CASSVLRGQETQYF. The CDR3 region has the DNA TGTGCCAGCAGCGTGCTCAGGGGGCAAGAGACCCAGTACTTC.